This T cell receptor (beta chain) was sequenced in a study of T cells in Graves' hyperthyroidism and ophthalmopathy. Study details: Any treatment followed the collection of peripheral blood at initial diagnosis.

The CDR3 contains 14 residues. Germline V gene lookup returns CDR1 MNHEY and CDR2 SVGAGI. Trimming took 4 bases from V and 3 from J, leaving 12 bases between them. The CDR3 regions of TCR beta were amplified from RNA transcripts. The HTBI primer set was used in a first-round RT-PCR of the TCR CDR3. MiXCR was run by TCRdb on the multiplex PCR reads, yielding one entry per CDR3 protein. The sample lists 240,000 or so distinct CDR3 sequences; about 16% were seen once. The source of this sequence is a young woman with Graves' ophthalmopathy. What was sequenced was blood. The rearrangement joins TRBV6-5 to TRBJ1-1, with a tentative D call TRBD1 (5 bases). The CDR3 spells CASSSDRLYTEAFF. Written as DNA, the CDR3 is TGTGCCAGCAGTTCAGACAGATTATACACTGAAGCTTTCTTT.